The rows below give T cell receptor beta chains drawn from one sample of a study of T cell responses to AZD1222 COVID-19 vaccine. This table comes from immunoSEQ multiplex PCR, and its TCRdb copy is limited to in-frame clones, with some not included. Here the sample spans around 130,000 clones, approximately 91% being singletons. The specimen was peripheral blood, collected 28 days after the second AZD1222 dose. These receptors originate from an adult who received the AZD1222 COVID-19 vaccine. Both conserved end residues are trimmed from each CDR3. Fields, in order: V gene, J gene, CDR3 protein.

v_call: TRBV27
j_call: TRBJ2-3
cdr3_aa: ASSLSSSGSWRDTQY

v_call: TRBV6-5
j_call: TRBJ2-5
cdr3_aa: ASRRTSQETQY

v_call: TRBV3-1/TRBV3-2
j_call: TRBJ2-7
cdr3_aa: ASSQDRVSYEQY

v_call: TRBV28
j_call: TRBJ2-7
cdr3_aa: ASSLLRDRVAEQY

v_call: TRBV6-5
j_call: TRBJ1-4
cdr3_aa: ASRQGHRNEKLF

v_call: TRBV7-6
j_call: TRBJ2-7
cdr3_aa: ASSPQLAGFSYEQY

v_call: TRBV3-1/TRBV3-2
j_call: TRBJ2-5
cdr3_aa: ASSPSAAGETQY

v_call: TRBV4-1
j_call: TRBJ2-7
cdr3_aa: ASSHPLLGEYEQY

v_call: TRBV6-6
j_call: TRBJ1-5
cdr3_aa: ASSYDLLADQPQH

v_call: TRBV3-1/TRBV3-2
j_call: TRBJ1-5
cdr3_aa: ASSQEAGSQPQH

v_call: TRBV18
j_call: TRBJ1-4
cdr3_aa: ASKRLQGAEEKLF

v_call: TRBV5-1
j_call: TRBJ1-1
cdr3_aa: ASTDRLDGTEAF

v_call: TRBV29-1
j_call: TRBJ1-1
cdr3_aa: SVEDHANTEAF

v_call: TRBV7-8
j_call: TRBJ2-7
cdr3_aa: ASSSPSLLAGGGEQY

v_call: TRBV2
j_call: TRBJ1-5
cdr3_aa: ASRRGYRRSNQPQH

v_call: TRBV6-5
j_call: TRBJ1-4
cdr3_aa: ASSYRGSANEKLF

v_call: TRBV7-9
j_call: TRBJ2-7
cdr3_aa: ASSFGQYEQY

v_call: TRBV11-1
j_call: TRBJ1-2
cdr3_aa: ASSLVGEFGYT

v_call: TRBV30
j_call: TRBJ1-5
cdr3_aa: AWDGGYSNQPQH

v_call: TRBV11-1
j_call: TRBJ2-3
cdr3_aa: ASSTSSGMTDTQY

v_call: TRBV5-5
j_call: TRBJ1-6
cdr3_aa: ASSYTKTGLVSPLH

v_call: TRBV6-1
j_call: TRBJ2-2
cdr3_aa: ASTRQNRAGELF

v_call: TRBV29-1
j_call: TRBJ2-1
cdr3_aa: SVEGLAAYNEQF

v_call: TRBV5-1
j_call: TRBJ1-4
cdr3_aa: ASSLGGSTNEKLF

v_call: TRBV4-2
j_call: TRBJ1-4
cdr3_aa: ASSPDGTINEKLF

v_call: TRBV7-2
j_call: TRBJ1-1
cdr3_aa: ASSSMGARTEAF

v_call: TRBV4-2
j_call: TRBJ1-2
cdr3_aa: ASSLKDRGENYGYT

v_call: TRBV6-1
j_call: TRBJ2-7
cdr3_aa: ASSEARRSPREQY

v_call: TRBV10-3
j_call: TRBJ1-6
cdr3_aa: AISAGQGSNSPLH

v_call: TRBV7-6
j_call: TRBJ1-3
cdr3_aa: ASSRQGGGGNTIY

v_call: TRBV2
j_call: TRBJ2-4
cdr3_aa: ASSEATGSKHIQY

v_call: TRBV5-4
j_call: TRBJ1-6
cdr3_aa: ASTVGGGGGSPLH

v_call: TRBV5-1
j_call: TRBJ1-3
cdr3_aa: ASSLFRGAGNTIY

v_call: TRBV12-5
j_call: TRBJ1-2
cdr3_aa: ASGLATEHPNT

v_call: TRBV19
j_call: TRBJ2-7
cdr3_aa: ASGNGQGSYEQY

v_call: TRBV9
j_call: TRBJ2-1
cdr3_aa: ASSVGTGDEQF

v_call: TRBV28
j_call: TRBJ2-1
cdr3_aa: ASGRSYNEQF

v_call: TRBV27
j_call: TRBJ2-5
cdr3_aa: ASTASGRGETQY

v_call: TRBV2
j_call: TRBJ2-7
cdr3_aa: ASRRGAGRPYEQY

v_call: TRBV5-1
j_call: TRBJ1-5
cdr3_aa: ASSPDSGGGQPQH

v_call: TRBV29-1
j_call: TRBJ2-6
cdr3_aa: SVAGANVLT

v_call: TRBV7-8
j_call: TRBJ2-7
cdr3_aa: ASSLGRVSYEQY

v_call: TRBV27
j_call: TRBJ1-6
cdr3_aa: ASSLGGNSPLH

v_call: TRBV7-8
j_call: TRBJ2-5
cdr3_aa: ASSPGETQY

v_call: TRBV12-3/TRBV12-4
j_call: TRBJ2-5
cdr3_aa: ASRGTAQETQY

v_call: TRBV5-1
j_call: TRBJ1-1
cdr3_aa: ASSLDAQGRTEAF